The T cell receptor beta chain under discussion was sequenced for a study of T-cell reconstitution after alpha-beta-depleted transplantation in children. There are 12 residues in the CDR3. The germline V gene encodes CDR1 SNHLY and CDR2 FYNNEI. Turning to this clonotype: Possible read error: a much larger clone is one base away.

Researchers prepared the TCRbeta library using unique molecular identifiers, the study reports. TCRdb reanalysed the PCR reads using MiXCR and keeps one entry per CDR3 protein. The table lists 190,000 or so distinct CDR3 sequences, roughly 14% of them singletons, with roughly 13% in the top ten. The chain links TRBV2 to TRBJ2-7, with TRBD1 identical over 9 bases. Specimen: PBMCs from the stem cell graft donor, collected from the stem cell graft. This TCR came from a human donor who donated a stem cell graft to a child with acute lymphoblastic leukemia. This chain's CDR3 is CAISKDRGEQYF. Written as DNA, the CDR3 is TGTGCCATCAGTAAGGACAGGGGCGAGCAGTACTTC.